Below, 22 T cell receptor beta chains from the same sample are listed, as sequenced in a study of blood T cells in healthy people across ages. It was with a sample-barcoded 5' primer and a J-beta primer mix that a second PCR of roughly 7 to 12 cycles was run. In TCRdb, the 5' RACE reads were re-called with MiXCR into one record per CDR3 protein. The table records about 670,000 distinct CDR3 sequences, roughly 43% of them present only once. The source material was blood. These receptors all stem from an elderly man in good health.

CDR3 residues: CASSYTSYTEAFF. The CDR3 region has the DNA TGTGCCAGCAGTTACACGAGCTACACTGAAGCTTTCTTT. The V gene is TRBV6-5, the J gene TRBJ1-1; the D is unclear. Per germline, CDR1 MNHEY and CDR2 SVGAGI. Trimming took off 2 bases at V and 3 bases at J, with 7 bases between the two ends. The CDR3 covers 13 residues.

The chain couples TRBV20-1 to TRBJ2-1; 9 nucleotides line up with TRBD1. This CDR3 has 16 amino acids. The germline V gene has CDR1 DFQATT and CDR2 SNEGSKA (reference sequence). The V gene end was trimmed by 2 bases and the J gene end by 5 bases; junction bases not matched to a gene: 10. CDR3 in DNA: TGCAGTGCTAGACGGAGCCGGGACAGGGTAGACAATGAGCAGTTCTTC. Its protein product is CSARRSRDRVDNEQFF.

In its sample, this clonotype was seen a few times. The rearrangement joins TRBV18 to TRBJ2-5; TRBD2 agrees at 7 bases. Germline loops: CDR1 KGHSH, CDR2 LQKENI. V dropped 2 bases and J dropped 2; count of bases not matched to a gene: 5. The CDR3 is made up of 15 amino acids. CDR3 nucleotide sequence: TGTGCCAGCTCACCAGCGGGGGTGGTTCAAGAGACCCAGTACTTC. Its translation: CASSPAGVVQETQYF. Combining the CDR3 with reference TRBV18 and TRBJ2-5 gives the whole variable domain NAGVMQNPRHLVRRRGQEARLRCSPMKGHSHVYWYRQLPEEGLKFMVYLQKENIIDESGMPKERFSAEFPKEGPSILRIQQVVRGDSAAYFCASSPAGVVQETQYFGPGTRLLVL.

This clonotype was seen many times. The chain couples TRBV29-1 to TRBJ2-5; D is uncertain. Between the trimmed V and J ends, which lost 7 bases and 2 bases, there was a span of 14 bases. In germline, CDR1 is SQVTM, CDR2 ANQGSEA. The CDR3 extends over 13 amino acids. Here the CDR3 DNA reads TGCAGCGCCCCGGGCAGCGAACAAGAGACCCAGTACTTC. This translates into CSAPGSEQETQYF.

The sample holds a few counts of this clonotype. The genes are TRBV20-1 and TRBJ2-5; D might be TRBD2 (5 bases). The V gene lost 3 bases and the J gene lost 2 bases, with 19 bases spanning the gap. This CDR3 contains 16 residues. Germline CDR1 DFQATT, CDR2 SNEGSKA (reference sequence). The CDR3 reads CSASQAASHLQETQYF. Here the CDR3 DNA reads TGCAGTGCTAGCCAAGCGGCCTCCCACCTGCAAGAGACCCAGTACTTC.

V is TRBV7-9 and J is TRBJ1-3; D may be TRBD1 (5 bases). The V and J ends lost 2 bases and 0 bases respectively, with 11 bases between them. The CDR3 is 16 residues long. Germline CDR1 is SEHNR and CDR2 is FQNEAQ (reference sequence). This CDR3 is CASSLQQGRSGNTIYF. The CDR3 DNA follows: TGTGCCAGCAGCTTACAGCAGGGACGCTCTGGAAACACCATATATTTT. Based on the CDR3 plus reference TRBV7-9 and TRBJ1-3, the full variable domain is DTGVSQNPRHKITKRGQNVTFRCDPISEHNRLYWYRQTLGQGPEFLTYFQNEAQLEKSRLLSDRFSAERPKGSFSTLEIQRTEQGDSAMYLCASSLQQGRSGNTIYFGEGSWLTVV.

The CDR3 bases are TGTGCCAGCAGGGCCCGCGGCAGCCCGAACACCGGGGAGCTGTTTTTT. Amino acid sequence: CASRARGSPNTGELFF. The chain joins TRBV12-3 or TRBV12-4 to TRBJ2-2, with D unresolved. The CDR3 has 16 residues. Deletions cut 6 bases from V and 0 bases from J, with 14 bases between.

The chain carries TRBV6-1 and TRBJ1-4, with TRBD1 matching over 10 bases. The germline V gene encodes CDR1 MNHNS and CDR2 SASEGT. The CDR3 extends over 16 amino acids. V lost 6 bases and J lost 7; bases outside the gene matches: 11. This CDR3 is CASSQGQGGPGEKLFF. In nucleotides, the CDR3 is TGTGCCAGCAGCCAAGGACAGGGGGGGCCGGGTGAAAAACTGTTTTTT.

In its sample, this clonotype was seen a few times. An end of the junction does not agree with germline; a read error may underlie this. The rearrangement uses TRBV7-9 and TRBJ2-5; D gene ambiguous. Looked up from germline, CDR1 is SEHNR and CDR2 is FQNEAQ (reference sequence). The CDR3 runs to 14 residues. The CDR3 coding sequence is TGCGCCAGCAGCTTGGGTGGGCTACAAGAGACCCAGTACTTC. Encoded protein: CASSLGGLQETQYF.

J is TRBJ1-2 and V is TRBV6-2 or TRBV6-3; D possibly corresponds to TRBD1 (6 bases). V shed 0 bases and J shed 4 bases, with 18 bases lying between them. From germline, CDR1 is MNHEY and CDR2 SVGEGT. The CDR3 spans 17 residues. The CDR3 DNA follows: TGTGCCAGCAGTTACTCTTCTGGGGGCCAGGGCTCCTATGGCTACACCTTC. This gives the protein CASSYSSGGQGSYGYTF.

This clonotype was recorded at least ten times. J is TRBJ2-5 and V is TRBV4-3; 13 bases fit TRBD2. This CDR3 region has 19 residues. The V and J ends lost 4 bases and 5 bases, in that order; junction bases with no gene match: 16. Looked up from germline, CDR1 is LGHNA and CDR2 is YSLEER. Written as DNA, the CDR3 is TGCGCCAGCAGCCGTGGGACTAGCGGGGATCTTCAAAGAGGGGAGACCCAGTACTTC. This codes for CASSRGTSGDLQRGETQYF.

The CDR3 DNA sequence: TGTGCCAGCAGCTCCACCGGGAGGGTCGAGCAGTACTTC. It codes for CASSSTGRVEQYF. The rearrangement joins TRBV7-9 to TRBJ2-7; 8 bases agree with TRBD2. From germline, CDR1 is SEHNR and CDR2 FQNEAQ (reference sequence). V dropped 4 bases and J dropped 6; count of bases not matched to a gene: 5. CDR3 length: 13 residues.

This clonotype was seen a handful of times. CDR3 protein: CATSRGSQGGNQPQHF. Here the CDR3 DNA reads TGTGCCACCAGCAGAGGCAGCCAGGGCGGGAATCAGCCCCAGCATTTT. V and J are TRBV15 and TRBJ1-5, with D possibly being TRBD1 (5 bases). The V end lost 1 base, the J end lost 4 bases, and 14 bases lay between the germline ends. The CDR3 loop spans 16 amino acids. Per the germline V gene, CDR1 is LNHNV and CDR2 is YYDKDF (reference sequence).

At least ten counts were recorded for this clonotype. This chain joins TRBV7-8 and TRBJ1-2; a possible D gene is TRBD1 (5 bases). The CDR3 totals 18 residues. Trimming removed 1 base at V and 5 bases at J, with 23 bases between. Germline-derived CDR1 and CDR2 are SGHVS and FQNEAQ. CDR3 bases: TGTGCCAGCAGCTTAGTCGTGGGGGGTAGGGACTCAGCTTATGGCTACACCTTC. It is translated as CASSLVVGGRDSAYGYTF.

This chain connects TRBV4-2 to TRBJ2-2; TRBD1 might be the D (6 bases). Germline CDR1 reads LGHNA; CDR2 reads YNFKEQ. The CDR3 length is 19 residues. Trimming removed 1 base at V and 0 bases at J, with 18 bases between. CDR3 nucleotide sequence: TGTGCCAGCAGCCAAGTTCTCGGGCCTGAGGGGGCGAACACCGGGGAGCTGTTTTTT. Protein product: CASSQVLGPEGANTGELFF.

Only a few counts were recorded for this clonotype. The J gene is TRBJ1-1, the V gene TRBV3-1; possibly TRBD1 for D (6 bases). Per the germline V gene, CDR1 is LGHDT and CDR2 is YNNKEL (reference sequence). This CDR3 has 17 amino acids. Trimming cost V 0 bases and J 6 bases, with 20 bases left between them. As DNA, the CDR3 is TGTGCCAGCAGCCAAGATGGGAGAGGGACATGGGGCGCTGAAGCTTTCTTT. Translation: CASSQDGRGTWGAEAFF.

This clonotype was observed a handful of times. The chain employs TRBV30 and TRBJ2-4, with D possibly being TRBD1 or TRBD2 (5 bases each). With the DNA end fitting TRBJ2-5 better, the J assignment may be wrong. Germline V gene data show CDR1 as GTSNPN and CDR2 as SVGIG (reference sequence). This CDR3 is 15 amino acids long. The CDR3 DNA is TGTGCCTGGGGGCCCCGAACTAGTGCAGGGGAGACCCAGTACTTC. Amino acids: CAWGPRTSAGETQYF.

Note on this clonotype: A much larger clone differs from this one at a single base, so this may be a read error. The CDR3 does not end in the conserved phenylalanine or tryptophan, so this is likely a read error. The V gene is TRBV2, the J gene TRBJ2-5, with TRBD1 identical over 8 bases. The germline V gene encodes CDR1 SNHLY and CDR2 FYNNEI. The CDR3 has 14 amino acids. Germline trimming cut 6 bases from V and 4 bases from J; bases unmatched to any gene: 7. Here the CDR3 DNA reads TGTGCCAGCAGGATGACAGGGGTGGGAGAGACCCAGTACTAC. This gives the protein CASRMTGVGETQYY.

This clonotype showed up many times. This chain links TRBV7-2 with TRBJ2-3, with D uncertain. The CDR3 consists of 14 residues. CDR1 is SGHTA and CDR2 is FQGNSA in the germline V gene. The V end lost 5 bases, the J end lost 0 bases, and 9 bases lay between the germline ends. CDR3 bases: TGTGCCAGCAGCGGATCGACTAGCACAGATACGCAGTATTTT. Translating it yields CASSGSTSTDTQYF.

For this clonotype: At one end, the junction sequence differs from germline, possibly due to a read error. CDR3 in amino acids: CASSLDPAGVTGELFF. The CDR3 region has the DNA TGTGCCAGCAGCTTAGATCCAGCGGGAGTCACCGGGGAACTGTTTTTT. The rearrangement uses TRBV7-2 and TRBJ2-2; 8 nucleotides match TRBD2. Germline CDR1 is SGHTA and CDR2 is FQGNSA. The CDR3 length is 16 residues.

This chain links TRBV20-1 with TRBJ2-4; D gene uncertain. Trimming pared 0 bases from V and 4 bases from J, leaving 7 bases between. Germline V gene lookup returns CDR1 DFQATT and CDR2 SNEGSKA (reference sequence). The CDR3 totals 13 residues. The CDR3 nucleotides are TGCAGTGCTAGAGATGGCCAGAAAAACATTCAGTACTTC. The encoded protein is CSARDGQKNIQYF.

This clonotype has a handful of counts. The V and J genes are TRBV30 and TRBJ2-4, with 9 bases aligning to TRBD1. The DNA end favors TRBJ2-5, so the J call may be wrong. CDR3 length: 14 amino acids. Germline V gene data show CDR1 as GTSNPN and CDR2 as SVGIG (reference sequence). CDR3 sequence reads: CAWSVTGGWETQYF. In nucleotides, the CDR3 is TGTGCCTGGAGTGTAACAGGGGGCTGGGAGACCCAGTACTTC.